Described below is a single TCR beta chain sequence and its context. Sequence at one end of the junction differs from germline and may be a read error. The CDR3 has 16 amino acids. Looked up from germline, CDR1 is SGHVS and CDR2 is FQNEAQ. The data were obtained in a study of glioma-infiltrating T cells after dendritic cell vaccination. The wider study: Dendritic cells derived from monocytes and pulsed with autologous tumor lysate formed the vaccine.

Some clones are missing from TCRdb's copy, which holds only in-frame ones; the method was immunoSEQ multiplex PCR. Seen here are some 70,000 clones, 81% observed once, and the top ten hold less than 8%. The V and J genes are TRBV7-8 and TRBJ1-4, with a possible D match to TRBD1 (5 bases). The TCR originated in a human donor with glioblastoma. This specimen consisted of blood, obtained before dendritic cell vaccination. CDR3 nucleotide sequence: TGTACCAGCAGCGCCGGGGTCTACGAGGGACTCGAAAAACTGTTTTTT. This encodes CTSSAGVYEGLEKLFF.